Given below is one T cell receptor (beta chain) in context. These data come from a study of blood T cell repertoires in COVID-19. In the study overall: The United States, Italy and Spain supplied acute and convalescent COVID-19 samples. T cells, B-cell-depleted T cells, or PBMCs supplied cDNA or gDNA.

Seattle researchers signed up patients amid active infection and tracked them longitudinally. Original handling: Estimated nucleated cell counts came from reference gene primer amplification. Using immunoSEQ multiplex PCR, the repertoire was profiled, and TCRdb retains in-frame clones only, with some absent. For V, J and clone size, that table is used; D and trimming come from the DNA. Altogether about 330,000 clones are present, about 87% being singletons, with the ten largest covering approximately 9.9%. This clonotype was sampled from a man aged 25-45 years with COVID-19, enrolled during active disease. The sequencing input was peripheral blood.

The CDR3 DNA is TGTGCCAGCAGCTGGGCCCAGGGGACTGAAGCTTTCTTT. It encodes CASSWAQGTEAFF. The chain recombines TRBV5-4 with TRBJ1-1, with D maybe TRBD1 (6 bases). Between the trimmed V and J ends, which lost 3 bases and 5 bases, there was a span of 11 bases. This CDR3 has 13 amino acids. Germline CDR1 SGHNT, CDR2 YYREEE (reference sequence).